This record covers a single TCR beta chain. Antigen specificity is unknown. Germline CDR1 SNHLY, CDR2 FYNNEI. This CDR3 has 13 residues. With V trimmed by 8 bases and J by 5 bases, 5 bases remained unmatched. Profiled with immunoSEQ multiplex PCR; TCRdb holds only in-frame clones, not every one. The sample includes about 110,000 clones, 55% to 70% of them seen just once. This sample was included in a study of shared clonotypes between healthy human individuals. Whole-study findings and limits: Sharing of clonotypes among donors was expected to vary with sequencing depth. Naive subsets typically showed greater estimated richness than memory subsets. Sampling involved blood alone; tissue repertoires likely differ.

CCR7-negative CD45RA+ TemRA cells were combined with CD45RO+ cells to form CD8 memory. The sequence was collected from a woman in her 30s in good health. Material for sequencing was memory CD8+ T cells sorted from blood. Subset of the sample: CD45RO+ cells pooled with CCR7-negative TemRA cells. V is TRBV2 and J is TRBJ1-1; 10 nucleotides match TRBD1. CDR3 DNA sequence: TGTGCCAGCGTGGACAGGGGGTCAACTGAAGCTTTCTTT. Residues: CASVDRGSTEAFF.